Listed here is a single T cell receptor (beta chain). Its target is not known. The sample comes from a study of identical twins. Study-level points and caveats: Weaker excess sharing between twins was seen in beta out-of-frame sequences. Cord blood's abundant beta clonotypes had fewer insertions, unlike memory repertoires.

TCRdb called the 5' RACE reads again in MiXCR, with one record for every CDR3 protein. The sample includes approximately 500,000 distinct CDR3 sequences, less than 25% of them seen just once. Germline lookup yields CDR1 SGDLS and CDR2 YYNGEE. V was pared by 3 bases and J by 4 bases, with 9 bases of the junction left unmatched. This CDR3 is 18 amino acids long. The same sample was also studied in work on T cells expressing NK-cell markers. From that report: What restricted sorting to alpha-beta TCR T cells in several experiments was an anti-gamma-delta TCR antibody. For about 6 donors, the dominant NKG2C+ clonotypes made up about 1.0-8% of their CD8+ T cells.

The sequence came from a woman aged 18-29 years in good health. Input material: CD4+ T cells sorted from blood. The chain carries TRBV9 and TRBJ2-3; 15 bases are shared with TRBD2. CDR3 loop: CASSGGGLAGGVADTQYF. The DNA for the CDR3 is TGTGCCAGCAGCGGGGGGGGACTAGCGGGAGGAGTGGCAGATACGCAGTATTTT.